This paragraph covers one T cell receptor (beta chain) sequence. Preparation of the TCRbeta library involved a method that used unique molecular identifiers. TCRdb re-called the PCR reads with MiXCR, one entry per CDR3 protein. Among some 590,000 distinct CDR3 sequences listed, over 9.5% were seen once. These data are taken from a study of T-cell reconstitution after alpha-beta-depleted transplantation in children. Deletions cut 4 bases from V and 5 bases from J, with 12 bases between. The germline gives CDR1 SGHRS, CDR2 YFSETQ. This CDR3 has 13 residues. The TCR comes from a human donor who donated a stem cell graft to a child with acute myeloid leukemia. The V and J genes are TRBV5-1 and TRBJ2-5, with a weak D call TRBD1 (6 bases). The sample consisted of PBMCs from the stem cell graft donor, taken from the stem cell graft. The CDR3 is CASSPNRVETQYF. The CDR3 bases are TGCGCCAGCAGCCCGAACAGGGTTGAGACCCAGTACTTC. The full variable domain, its missing parts supplied by reference TRBV5-1 and TRBJ2-5, is KAGVTQTPRYLIKTRGQQVTLSCSPISGHRSVSWYQQTPGQGLQFLFEYFSETQRNKGNFPGRFSGRQFSNSRSEMNVSTLELGDSALYLCASSPNRVETQYFGPGTRLLVL.